There are many counts of the clone carrying this TCR beta chain. Its antigen remains unidentified. Ophthalmopathy absent within 18 months of follow-up marked hyperthyroidism as stable. Hyperthyroidism cases were recent diagnoses of under 2 months' duration in people aged 18 to 65. Patients were left out if they had other autoimmune diseases, uncontrolled infections, pregnancy or lactation. Germline V gives CDR1 MNHEY, CDR2 SVGAGI. This CDR3 spans 16 amino acids. The V gene lost 2 bases and the J gene lost 10 bases, with 18 bases spanning the gap. This specimen comes from a study of Graves' ophthalmopathy and Graves' hyperthyroidism. Amplification of the TCR beta CDR3 regions used RNA transcripts (as template). After a first-round RT-PCR with HTBI primers, a second-round multiplex PCR was run. TCRdb re-called the multiplex PCR reads with MiXCR, one entry per CDR3 protein. The repertoire holds hundreds of thousands of distinct CDR3 sequences, with about a fifth as singletons.

Whole-study findings and limits: Clonotypes were expanded in thyroid at above 0.001 frequency, and most also appeared in blood.

The source of this sequence is a woman aged 18-35 years with stable Graves' hyperthyroidism. Some clones in this sample may be carry-over from other donors' samples. The chain joins TRBV6-5 to TRBJ1-6, with D tentatively TRBD1 (6 bases). The sequencing input was peripheral blood. CDR3 residues: CASSYAGDSGQSPLHF. The CDR3 DNA reads TGTGCCAGCAGTTACGCAGGGGATTCAGGACAATCACCCCTCCACTTT.